A single sample gave rise to the 9 T cell receptor beta chains below, sequenced in a study of blood T cell repertoires in COVID-19. Method: immunoSEQ multiplex PCR; TCRdb's copy keeps in-frame clones and lacks some. This repertoire shows 450,000 to 600,000 clones, 87% found once; its top ten account for 0.7%. Material for sequencing was PBMCs or T cells enriched from blood (not recorded which). The receptor set was obtained from a woman in her late teens or twenties who had recovered from COVID-19.

J is TRBJ1-1 and V is TRBV5-4, with D unresolved. There are 12 residues in the CDR3. Germline CDR1 is SGHNT and CDR2 is YYREEE (reference sequence). Trimming cost V 4 bases and J 5 bases, with 9 bases left between them. CDR3 DNA: TGTGCCAGCAGCGGTAGAGGGACTGAAGCTTTCTTT. Its protein is CASSGRGTEAFF.

The genes are TRBV5-1 and TRBJ1-4; 8 bases match TRBD1. Germline V gene lookup returns CDR1 SGHRS and CDR2 YFSETQ. V gave up 0 bases and J gave up 4 bases; unmatched junction bases: 8. The CDR3 has 17 amino acids. The CDR3 loop reads CASSLAPDREDNEKLFF. CDR3 sequence (DNA): TGCGCCAGCAGCTTGGCCCCGGACAGGGAGGATAATGAAAAACTGTTTTTT. Drawing the rest from reference TRBV5-1 and TRBJ1-4, the complete variable domain is KAGVTQTPRYLIKTRGQQVTLSCSPISGHRSVSWYQQTPGQGLQFLFEYFSETQRNKGNFPGRFSGRQFSNSRSEMNVSTLELGDSALYLCASSLAPDREDNEKLFFGSGTQLSVL.

The chain couples TRBV9 to TRBJ2-3, with D maybe TRBD2 (7 bases). Germline values: CDR1 SGDLS, CDR2 YYNGEE. The CDR3 length is 19 residues. The ends were cut back, 2 bases at V and 3 bases at J, with 25 bases in the middle. The CDR3 coding sequence is TGTGCCAGCAGCGTTGGTCCCGGGGAGCCCGGGGGGCGAACAGATACGCAGTATTTT. It encodes CASSVGPGEPGGRTDTQYF. The full variable domain, its missing parts supplied by reference TRBV9 and TRBJ2-3, is DSGVTQTPKHLITATGQRVTLRCSPRSGDLSVYWYQQSLDQGLQFLIQYYNGEERAKGNILERFSAQQFPDLHSELNLSSLELGDSALYFCASSVGPGEPGGRTDTQYFGPGTRLTVL.

The chain combines TRBV6-5 with TRBJ2-4, with D maybe TRBD2 (5 bases). CDR3 length: 14 amino acids. Trimming removed 6 bases at V and 0 bases at J, with 9 bases between. Per the germline V gene, CDR1 is MNHEY and CDR2 is SVGAGI. CDR3 protein: CASRVRGAKNIQYF. For the CDR3, the DNA is TGTGCCAGCAGAGTCCGGGGAGCCAAAAACATTCAGTACTTC.

This chain connects TRBV28 to TRBJ2-2; D is perhaps TRBD1 (8 bases). Germline CDR1 MDHEN, CDR2 SYDVKM. There are 15 residues in the CDR3. Trimming cost V 7 bases and J 6 bases, with 18 bases left between them. The CDR3 DNA reads as TGTGCCAGCACTTACCAACAGGGGGGGGCCGGGGAGCTGTTTTTT. Protein product: CASTYQQGGAGELFF.

This clone was picked up one time. This chain joins TRBV7-8 and TRBJ1-1; TRBD1 might be the D (5 bases). There are 14 residues in the CDR3. The ends were cut back, 1 base at V and 5 bases at J, with 11 bases in the middle. Germline V gene lookup returns CDR1 SGHVS and CDR2 FQNEAQ. For the CDR3, the DNA is TGTGCCAGCAGCTTAGGGGGGGGAGGAACTGAAGCTTTCTTT. The encoded protein is CASSLGGGGTEAFF.

In DNA form, the CDR3 reads TGCGCCAGCAGCCAAGAAGGGAGAAGTAACTATGGCTACACCTTC. Its translation is CASSQEGRSNYGYTF. The rearrangement uses TRBV4-1 and TRBJ1-2; unclear D gene. Germline V gene lookup returns CDR1 MGHRA and CDR2 YSYEKL. This CDR3 spans 15 amino acids. Trimming took 0 bases from V and 1 from J, leaving 9 bases between them.

The V gene is TRBV27, the J gene TRBJ2-1; D is possibly TRBD1 (7 bases). Per germline, CDR1 MNHEY and CDR2 SMNVEV (reference sequence). CDR3 size: 15 residues. Trimming stripped 6 bases from V and 6 bases from J, with 18 bases between. CDR3 nucleotide sequence: TGTGCCAGCAGCATTAGACAGGGACTGGGCAATGAGCAGTTCTTC. Protein product: CASSIRQGLGNEQFF.

The genes are TRBV28 and TRBJ2-7; the match to TRBD1 covers 8 bases. Trimming cost V 3 bases and J 6 bases; bases outside gene matches: 10. There are 15 residues in the CDR3. Germline V gene sequence: CDR1 MDHEN, CDR2 SYDVKM. DNA of the CDR3: TGTGCCAGCAGTTTGCAAGGGACAGGACTCTTCGAGCAGTACTTC. This gives the protein CASSLQGTGLFEQYF.